Listed here are 10 T cell receptor beta chains from one sample, sequenced in a study of T cells after yellow fever vaccination. TCRdb itself ran the 5' RACE reads through MiXCR, one entry per CDR3 protein. The profile shows 310,000 or so distinct CDR3 sequences, roughly 3.5% of them singletons. Sequenced material: PBMCs, taken on the day of the yellow fever booster vaccination. The source of these receptors is a man younger than 35 who received the YFV17D yellow fever vaccine.

The V call is TRBV4-3, the J call TRBJ2-3; 7 bases agree with TRBD2. CDR1 is LGHNA and CDR2 is YSLEER in the germline V gene. The length of the CDR3 is 17 residues. J gave up 4 bases and V 0 bases, and 10 bases lay outside the gene matches. The DNA of the CDR3 is TGCGCCAGCAGCCAAGATTGGGGGGGAAGGTCGGCAGATACGCAGTATTTT. It encodes CASSQDWGGRSADTQYF.

This clonotype has just a few counts. V gene TRBV20-1 combines with J gene TRBJ1-2; weak D call: TRBD1 (6 bases). Trimming left V 1 base short and J 2 bases short, with 11 bases between. Germline V lookup: CDR1 DFQATT, CDR2 SNEGSKA (reference sequence). The CDR3 spans 14 residues. CDR3 DNA sequence: TGCAGTGCTAGAGGACAGGTGTTCAACTATGGCTACACCTTC. Protein product: CSARGQVFNYGYTF.

This rearrangement joins TRBV11-3 to TRBJ2-5; 7 bases line up with TRBD1. The CDR3 is made up of 14 amino acids. V dropped 5 bases and J dropped 4; count of bases not matched to a gene: 7. CDR1 is SGHNT and CDR2 is YENEEA in the germline V gene. CDR3 nucleotide sequence: TGTGCCAGCAGCCCCCGACAGGGACCAGAGACCCAGTACTTC. It codes for CASSPRQGPETQYF.

The sample holds a few counts of this clonotype. CDR3 DNA: TGTGCCAGCAGCTTATATGAGGGGACAGAAAACTACGAGCAGTACTTC. Protein product: CASSLYEGTENYEQYF. The V and J genes are TRBV7-9 and TRBJ2-7; TRBD1 matches at 7 bases. CDR3 length: 16 residues. Germline loops: CDR1 SEHNR, CDR2 FQNEAQ (reference sequence). After removal of 2 bases from V and 3 bases from J, the junction contained 10 bases not matched to a gene.

Many counts were recorded for this clonotype. V gene TRBV12-3 or TRBV12-4 combines with J gene TRBJ2-1, with D perhaps TRBD2 (6 bases). The ends were cut back, 7 bases at V and 7 bases at J, with 14 bases in the middle. The CDR3 runs 13 residues. The CDR3 region is CASTPGLRNEQFF. The CDR3 DNA is TGTGCCAGCACCCCGGGACTGCGTAATGAGCAGTTCTTC.

Many counts were recorded for this clonotype. The CDR3 is CASTPLAGSRNEQFF. The CDR3, as DNA: TGTGCCAGCACCCCTCTAGCGGGGTCAAGGAATGAGCAGTTCTTC. The rearrangement uses TRBV7-2 and TRBJ2-1; 9 nucleotides align to TRBD2. The V gene's germline CDR1 is SGHTA and CDR2 FQGNSA. CDR3 length: 15 residues. The V gene end was trimmed by 7 bases and the J gene end by 7 bases; junction bases not matched to a gene: 11. Variable domain in full (rest from reference TRBV7-2 and TRBJ2-1): GAGVSQSPSNKVTEKGKDVELRCDPISGHTALYWYRQSLGQGLEFLIYFQGNSAPDKSGLPSDRFSAERTGGSVSTLTIQRTQQEDSAVYLCASTPLAGSRNEQFFGPGTRLTVL.

This clonotype was seen a few times. The V call is TRBV28, the J call TRBJ1-2, with TRBD1 identical over 9 bases. After removal of 3 bases from V and 8 bases from J, the junction contained 4 bases not matched to a gene. The germline CDR1 and CDR2 sequences are MDHEN and SYDVKM. This CDR3 spans 13 amino acids. As DNA, the CDR3 is TGTGCCAGCAGTTTTGGGGACAGGGTCGGCTACACCTTC. It codes for CASSFGDRVGYTF.

The chain joins TRBV12-3 or TRBV12-4 to TRBJ2-3; weak D call: TRBD2 (6 bases). The CDR3 sequence is 13 residues long. Trimming took off 7 bases at V and 4 bases at J, with 12 bases between the two ends. The CDR3 DNA is TGTGCCAGCATCGGGGCGGGGCCAGATACGCAGTATTTT. This encodes CASIGAGPDTQYF.

The chain carries TRBV5-1 and TRBJ2-5, with a possible D match to TRBD2 (6 bases). Germline V gives CDR1 SGHRS, CDR2 YFSETQ. CDR3 length: 15 amino acids. Trimming shortened V by 7 bases and J by 6 bases, and 22 bases separated the two germline ends. CDR3 protein: CASSEGGGGMQTQYF. The CDR3 region has the DNA TGCGCCAGCTCCGAGGGTGGGGGAGGAATGCAGACCCAGTACTTC.

The sample holds a few counts of this clonotype. The chain joins TRBV6-6 to TRBJ2-3, with D perhaps matching TRBD1 (5 bases). V was cut by 7 bases and J by 0 bases, with 11 bases left in between. CDR1 is MNHNY, CDR2 SVGAGI, per germline (reference sequence). This CDR3 is built from 14 residues. The CDR3 here is CASTTGYSTDTQYF. The CDR3 nucleotides are TGTGCCAGCACTACAGGTTATAGCACAGATACGCAGTATTTT.